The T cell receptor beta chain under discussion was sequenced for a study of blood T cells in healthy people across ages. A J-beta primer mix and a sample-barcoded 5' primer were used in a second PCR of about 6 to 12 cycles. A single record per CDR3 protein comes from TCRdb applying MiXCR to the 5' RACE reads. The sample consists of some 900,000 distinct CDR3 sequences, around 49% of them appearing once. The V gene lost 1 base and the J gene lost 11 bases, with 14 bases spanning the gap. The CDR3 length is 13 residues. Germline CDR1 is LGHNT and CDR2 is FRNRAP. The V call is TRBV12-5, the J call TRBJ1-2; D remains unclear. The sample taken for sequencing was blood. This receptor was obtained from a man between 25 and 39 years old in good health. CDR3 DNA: TGTGCTAGTGGTTTGGCATTAACGGCCGAGTACACCTTC. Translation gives CASGLALTAEYTF.